This entry is about one T cell receptor beta chain. Germline V gene lookup returns CDR1 DFQATT and CDR2 SNEGSKA (reference sequence). Trimming left V 6 bases short and J 4 bases short, with 9 bases between. The CDR3 has 11 amino acids. Authors' data handling: The authors estimated nucleated cell counts from reference gene primer amplification. Profiling relied on immunoSEQ multiplex PCR, and the TCRdb table lists in-frame clones only, not all of them. That table furnishes V, J and clone size, whereas the DNA furnished D and trimming. The table lists about 180,000 clones, approximately 86% of them singletons, with over 7% in the top ten. This sample was included in a study of blood T cell repertoires in COVID-19.

The sequence derives from a man in his forties or fifties with active or convalescent COVID-19. J is TRBJ1-1 and V is TRBV20-1, with no clear D. Sample: peripheral blood. Written as DNA, the CDR3 is TGCAGTGCGCGGAGAAGCACTGAAGCTTTCTTT. Translation gives CSARRSTEAFF.